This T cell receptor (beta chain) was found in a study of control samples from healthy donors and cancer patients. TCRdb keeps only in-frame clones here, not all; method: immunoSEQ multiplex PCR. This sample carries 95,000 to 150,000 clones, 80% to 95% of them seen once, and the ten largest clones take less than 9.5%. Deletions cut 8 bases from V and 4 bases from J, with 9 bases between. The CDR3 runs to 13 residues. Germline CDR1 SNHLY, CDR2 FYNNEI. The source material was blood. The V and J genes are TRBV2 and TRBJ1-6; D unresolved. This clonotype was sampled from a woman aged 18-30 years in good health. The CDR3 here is CASSETYNSPLHF. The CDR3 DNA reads TGTGCCAGCTCGGAGACTTATAATTCACCCCTCCACTTT.